Included here is one T cell receptor beta chain sequence, with context. This clone has just a few counts. The antigen it recognizes is unknown. No base quality information exists; no much larger clone differs at one position. Taken from cysteine to phenylalanine, the CDR3 has 16 residues. The only DNA kept is the CDR3, 48 bases in frame from the first base. CDR1 and CDR2 are drawn from the germline V gene (reference sequence): SGHAT, FQDESV. The junction shows trimming of 3 bases on V and 14 bases on J, plus 26 bases between the germline ends. Library prep was done by the immunoSEQ multiplex PCR assay. TCRdb took this table from immuneACCESS and kept in-frame rearrangements with V and J called. Such tables lack part of the clones; where checked against another copy, unresolved V genes explain under half of the gap, and the rest is unexplained. The sample table shows 6,600 or so clones, and about 64% are seen once. The ten largest account for under 60% of the sample.

This sample was taken from a study of circulating tumor DNA in untreated peripheral T-cell lymphoma listed by TCRdb under 2021. General findings and caveats noted by the study authors: Tumor-specific clonotypes were identified in over 75% of patients, with identification achieved from around 90% of baseline tissues and 67% of baseline serum samples.

To find tumor-specific TCR clonotypes, researchers sequenced baseline tumor tissue that had been collected prior to treatment. Next-generation sequencing of T-cell receptor sequences was used to monitor peripheral T-cell lymphoma patients receiving frontline treatment on a trial. Sequences were obtained from tumor tissue. The receptor was derived from a human donor with peripheral T-cell lymphoma. The chain was built from TRBV11-1 and TRBJ2-1; the D gene is perhaps TRBD2, from 6 matching bases. The DNA sequence follows: TGTGCCAGCAGCTTCCCGGAGGGCGGGGACGGAATAATGGAGTTCTTC. It translates to CASSFPEGGDGIMEFF.